This T cell receptor beta chain was sequenced during a study of shared clonotypes between healthy human individuals. The CDR3 is 14 amino acids. Germline V lookup: CDR1 MNHNS, CDR2 SASEGT. V lost 7 bases to trimming and J lost 1 base, with 13 bases between them. Splitting of each subset's genomic DNA was done evenly across several immunoSEQ plates. TCRdb's copy holds only in-frame clones and misses some; the assay was immunoSEQ multiplex PCR. Here the sample spans 740,000 or so clones, more than 70% being singletons. Only Caucasian adults living in Nashville, Tennessee served as donors. The chain couples TRBV6-1 to TRBJ2-5; D might be TRBD2 (6 bases). The sequencing sample was made of memory CD4+ T cells sorted from blood. As for subset: CD45RA-negative fraction. The clonotype was recovered from a woman younger than 45 in good health. The CDR3 region has the DNA TGTGCCAGCACCCCATCTAGCGTCCAAGAGACCCAGTACTTC. It is translated as CASTPSSVQETQYF.